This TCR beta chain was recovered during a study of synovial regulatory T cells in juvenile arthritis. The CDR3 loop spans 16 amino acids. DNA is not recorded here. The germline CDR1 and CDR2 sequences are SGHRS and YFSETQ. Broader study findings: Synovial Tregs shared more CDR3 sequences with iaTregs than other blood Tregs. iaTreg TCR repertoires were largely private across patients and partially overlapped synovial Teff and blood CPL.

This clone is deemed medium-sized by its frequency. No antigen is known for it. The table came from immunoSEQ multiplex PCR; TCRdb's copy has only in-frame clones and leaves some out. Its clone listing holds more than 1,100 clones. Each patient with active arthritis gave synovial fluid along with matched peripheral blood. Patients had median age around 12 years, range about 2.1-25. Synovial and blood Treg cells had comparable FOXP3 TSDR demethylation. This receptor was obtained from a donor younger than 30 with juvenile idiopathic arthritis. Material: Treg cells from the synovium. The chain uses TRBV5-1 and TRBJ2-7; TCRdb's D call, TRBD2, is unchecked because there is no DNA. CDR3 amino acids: CASSLARLAGNNEQYF.